This TCR beta chain was retrieved from a study of T cell responses to AZD1222 COVID-19 vaccine. Here immunoSEQ multiplex PCR was the method, and the copy in TCRdb shows in-frame clones only, minus some. The profile covers 150,000 or so clones, with around nine tenths appearing a single time and approximately 1.5% taken by the ten largest. This clone was detected only once. The germline V and J ends were trimmed by 0 bases and 4 bases, with 4 bases remaining between them. The CDR3 is 12 amino acids. Per germline, CDR1 ENHRY and CDR2 SYGVKD. The sequence was collected from an adult who received the AZD1222 COVID-19 vaccine. This chain uses TRBV10-3 with TRBJ2-7; D not resolved. This specimen consisted of peripheral blood, obtained 28 days after the second AZD1222 dose. The CDR3 coding sequence is TGTGCCATCAGTGAGTCTCAATACGAGCAGTACTTC. It specifies CAISESQYEQYF.